This T cell receptor beta chain is from a study of T cell responses to AZD1222 COVID-19 vaccine. Study in general: Investigators merged groups given second doses at roughly 4 or roughly 12 weeks.

Remarks on this clone: Its antigen is currently unknown.

The CDR3 runs to 13 residues. Germline values: CDR1 SGHTA, CDR2 FQGNSA. V trimming: 6 bases; J trimming: 4 bases; junction bases outside the gene matches: 3. The protocol was immunoSEQ multiplex PCR, while the TCRdb copy is restricted to in-frame clones and leaves out a portion. The profile shows around 100,000 clones, roughly 87% of them singletons. Findings of the study overall: Among those given AZD1222, only 6 or 7 were seropositive at baseline. CD4 TCRs covered the whole spike, strongest at regions 160-218 and 743-854. Spike-specific TCR breadth and depth went up after people got two AZD1222 doses.

The rearrangement joins TRBV7-2 to TRBJ2-5, with 9 bases fitting TRBD1. The sequencing here drew on peripheral blood, taken on day 0 of AZD1222 vaccination. This receptor was obtained from an adult in good health. The CDR3 DNA reads TGTGCCAGCAGAACGACAGGGGGAGAGACCCAGTACTTC. Translated, it gives CASRTTGGETQYF. The whole variable domain, remainder taken from reference TRBV7-2 and TRBJ2-5, is GAGVSQSPSNKVTEKGKDVELRCDPISGHTALYWYRQSLGQGLEFLIYFQGNSAPDKSGLPSDRFSAERTGGSVSTLTIQRTQQEDSAVYLCASRTTGGETQYFGPGTRLLVL.